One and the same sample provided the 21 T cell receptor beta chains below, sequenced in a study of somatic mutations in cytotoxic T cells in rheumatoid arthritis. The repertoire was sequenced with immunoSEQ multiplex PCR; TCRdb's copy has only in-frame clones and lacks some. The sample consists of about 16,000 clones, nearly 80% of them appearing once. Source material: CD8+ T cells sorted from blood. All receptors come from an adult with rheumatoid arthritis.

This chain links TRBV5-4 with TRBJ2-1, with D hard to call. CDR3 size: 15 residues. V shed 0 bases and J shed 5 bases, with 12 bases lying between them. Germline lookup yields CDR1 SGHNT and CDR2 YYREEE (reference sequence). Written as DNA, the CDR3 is TGTGCCAGCAGCTTGGTGCCACTAAGGCACAATGAGCAGTTCTTC. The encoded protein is CASSLVPLRHNEQFF.

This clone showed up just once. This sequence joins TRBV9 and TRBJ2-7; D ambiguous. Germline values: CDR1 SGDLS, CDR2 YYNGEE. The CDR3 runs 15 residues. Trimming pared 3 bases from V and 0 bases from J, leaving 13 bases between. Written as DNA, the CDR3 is TGTGCCAGCAGCGCTAGTGGGATTAGCTCCTACGAGCAGTACTTC. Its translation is CASSASGISSYEQYF.

CDR3 loop: CASSLFDGGGDTQYF. In nucleotides, the CDR3 is TGTGCCAGCAGCCTTTTCGACGGGGGCGGAGATACGCAGTATTTT. The chain carries TRBV7-2 and TRBJ2-3; TRBD1 or TRBD2 may be the D gene (6 bases each). This CDR3 is 15 amino acids long. Germline CDR1 and CDR2: SGHTA and FQGNSA. Trimming took off 5 bases at V and 5 bases at J, with 17 bases between the two ends.

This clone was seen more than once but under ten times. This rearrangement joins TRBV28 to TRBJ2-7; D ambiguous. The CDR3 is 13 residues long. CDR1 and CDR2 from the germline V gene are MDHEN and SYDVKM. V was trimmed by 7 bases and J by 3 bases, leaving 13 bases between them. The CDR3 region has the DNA TGTGCCAGCAACAGTGGTCTGAGCTACGAGCAGTACTTC. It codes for CASNSGLSYEQYF.

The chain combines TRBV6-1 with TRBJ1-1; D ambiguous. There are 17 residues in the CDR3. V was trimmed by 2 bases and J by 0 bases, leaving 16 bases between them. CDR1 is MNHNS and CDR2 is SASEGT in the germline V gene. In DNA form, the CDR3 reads TGTGCCAGCAGTGAATTCGGGCCCCGGGCTTTGAACACTGAAGCTTTCTTT. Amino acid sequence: CASSEFGPRALNTEAFF.

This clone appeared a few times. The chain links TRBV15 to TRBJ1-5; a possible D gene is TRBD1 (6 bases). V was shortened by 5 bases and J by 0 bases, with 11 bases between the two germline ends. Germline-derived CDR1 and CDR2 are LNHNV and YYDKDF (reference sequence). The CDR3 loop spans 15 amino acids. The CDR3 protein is CATSLTGPSNQPQHF. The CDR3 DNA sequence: TGTGCCACCAGCCTGACAGGTCCTAGCAATCAGCCCCAGCATTTT.

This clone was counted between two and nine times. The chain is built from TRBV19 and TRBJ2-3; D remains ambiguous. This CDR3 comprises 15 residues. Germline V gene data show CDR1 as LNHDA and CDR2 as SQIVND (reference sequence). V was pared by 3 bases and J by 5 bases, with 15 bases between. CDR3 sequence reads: CASSIQVKPGDTQYF. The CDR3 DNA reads TGTGCCAGTAGTATCCAGGTGAAGCCTGGAGATACGCAGTATTTT.

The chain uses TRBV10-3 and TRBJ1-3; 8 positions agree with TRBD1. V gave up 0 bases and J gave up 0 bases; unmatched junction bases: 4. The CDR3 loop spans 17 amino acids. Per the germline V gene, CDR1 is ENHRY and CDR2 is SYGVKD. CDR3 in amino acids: CAISESGQASSGNTIYF. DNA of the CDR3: TGTGCCATCAGTGAGTCGGGACAGGCAAGCTCTGGAAACACCATATATTTT.

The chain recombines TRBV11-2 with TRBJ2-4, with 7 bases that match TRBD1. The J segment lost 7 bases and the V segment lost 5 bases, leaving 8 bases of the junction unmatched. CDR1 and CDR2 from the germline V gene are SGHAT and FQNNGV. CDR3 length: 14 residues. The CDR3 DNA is TGTGCCAGCAGCATAAGACAGGGTTTGAACATTCAGTACTTC. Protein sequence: CASSIRQGLNIQYF.

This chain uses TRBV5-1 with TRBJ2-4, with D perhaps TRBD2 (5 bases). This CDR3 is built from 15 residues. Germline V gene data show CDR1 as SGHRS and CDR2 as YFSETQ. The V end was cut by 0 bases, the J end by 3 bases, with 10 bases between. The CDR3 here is CASSLALEGKNIQYF. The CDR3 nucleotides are TGCGCCAGCAGCTTGGCCCTCGAGGGCAAAAACATTCAGTACTTC.

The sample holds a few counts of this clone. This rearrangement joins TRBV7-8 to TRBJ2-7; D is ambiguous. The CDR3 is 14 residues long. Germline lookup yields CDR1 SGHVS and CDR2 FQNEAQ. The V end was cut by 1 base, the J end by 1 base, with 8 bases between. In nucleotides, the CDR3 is TGTGCCAGCAGCTTAGACTTTTCTTCCTACGAGCAGTACTTC. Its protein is CASSLDFSSYEQYF.

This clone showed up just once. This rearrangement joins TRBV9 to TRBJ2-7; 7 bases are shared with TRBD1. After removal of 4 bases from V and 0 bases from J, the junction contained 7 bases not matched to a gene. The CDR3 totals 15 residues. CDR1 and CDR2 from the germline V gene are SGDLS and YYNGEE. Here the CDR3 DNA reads TGTGCCAGCAGCTTGGAGACAGGGTACTCCTACGAGCAGTACTTC. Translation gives CASSLETGYSYEQYF.

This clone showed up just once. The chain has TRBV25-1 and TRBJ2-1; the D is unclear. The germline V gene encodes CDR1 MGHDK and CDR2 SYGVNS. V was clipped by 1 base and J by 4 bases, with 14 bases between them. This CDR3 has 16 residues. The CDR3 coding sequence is TGTGCCAGCAGTGAATCGGAGCGCCATGAGTACAATGAGCAGTTCTTC. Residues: CASSESERHEYNEQFF.

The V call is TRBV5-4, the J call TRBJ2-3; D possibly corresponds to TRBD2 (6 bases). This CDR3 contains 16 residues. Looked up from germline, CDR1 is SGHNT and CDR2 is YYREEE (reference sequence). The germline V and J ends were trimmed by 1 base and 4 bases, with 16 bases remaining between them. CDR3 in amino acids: CASSLFLARRADTQYF. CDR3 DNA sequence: TGTGCCAGCAGCTTGTTCCTAGCGAGGAGGGCAGATACGCAGTATTTT.

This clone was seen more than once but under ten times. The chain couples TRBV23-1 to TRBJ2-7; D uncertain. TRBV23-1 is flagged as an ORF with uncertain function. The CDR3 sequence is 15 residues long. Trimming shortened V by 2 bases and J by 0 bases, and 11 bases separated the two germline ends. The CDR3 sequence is CASSQPTDGSYEQYF. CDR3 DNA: TGCGCCAGCAGTCAACCAACGGACGGCTCCTACGAGCAGTACTTC.

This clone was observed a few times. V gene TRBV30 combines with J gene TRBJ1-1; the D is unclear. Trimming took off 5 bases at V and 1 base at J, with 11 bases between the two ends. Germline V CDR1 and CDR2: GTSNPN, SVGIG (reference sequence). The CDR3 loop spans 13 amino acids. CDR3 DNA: TGTGCCTGGGAGGAAATGGAGAACACTGAAGCTTTCTTT. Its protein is CAWEEMENTEAFF. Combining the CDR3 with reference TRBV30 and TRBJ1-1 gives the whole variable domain SQTIHQWPATLVQPVGSPLSLECTVEGTSNPNLYWYRQAAGRGLQLLFYSVGIGQISSEVPQNLSASRPQDRQFILSSKKLLLSDSGFYLCAWEEMENTEAFFGQGTRLTVV.

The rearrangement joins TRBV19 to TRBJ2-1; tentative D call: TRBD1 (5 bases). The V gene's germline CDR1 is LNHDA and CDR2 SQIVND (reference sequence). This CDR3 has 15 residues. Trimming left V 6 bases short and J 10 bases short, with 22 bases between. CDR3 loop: CASSMITLQGREQFF. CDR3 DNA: TGTGCCAGTAGCATGATAACGCTTCAGGGTCGGGAGCAGTTCTTC.

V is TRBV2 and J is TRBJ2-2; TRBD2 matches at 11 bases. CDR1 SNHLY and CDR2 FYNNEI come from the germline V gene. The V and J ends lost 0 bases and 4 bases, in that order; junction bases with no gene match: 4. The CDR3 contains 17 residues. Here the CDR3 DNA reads TGTGCCAGCAGTGAAGCGCAGGGACTAGCGGTCACCGGGGAGCTGTTTTTT. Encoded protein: CASSEAQGLAVTGELFF.

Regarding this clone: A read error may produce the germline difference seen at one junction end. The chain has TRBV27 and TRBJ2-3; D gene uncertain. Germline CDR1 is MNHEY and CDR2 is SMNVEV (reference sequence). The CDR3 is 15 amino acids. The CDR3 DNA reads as TGTGCCAGCAGTTTATGGTTGGACCCCACACATACGCAGTATTTT. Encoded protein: CASSLWLDPTHTQYF.

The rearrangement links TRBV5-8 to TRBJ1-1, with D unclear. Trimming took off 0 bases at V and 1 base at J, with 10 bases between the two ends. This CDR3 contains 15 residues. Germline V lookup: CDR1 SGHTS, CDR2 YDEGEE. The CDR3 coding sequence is TGTGCCAGCAGCTTGGGGAGGTTTCGGAACACTGAAGCTTTCTTT. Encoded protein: CASSLGRFRNTEAFF.

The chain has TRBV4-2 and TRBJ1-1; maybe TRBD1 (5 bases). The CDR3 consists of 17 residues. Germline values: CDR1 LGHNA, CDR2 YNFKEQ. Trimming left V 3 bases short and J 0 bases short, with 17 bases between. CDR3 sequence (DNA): TGTGCCAGCAGCCATAGCCGGGACGGGCCTATGAACACTGAAGCTTTCTTT. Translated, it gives CASSHSRDGPMNTEAFF.